Following are 26 T cell receptor beta chains from one sample sequenced in a study of T cells in Graves' hyperthyroidism and ophthalmopathy. Using RNA transcripts as the source, TCR beta CDR3 regions were amplified. HTBI primers were used for first-round RT-PCR of the TCR CDR3. Each CDR3 protein is one row after TCRdb ran MiXCR on the multiplex PCR reads. The data show 490,000 or so distinct CDR3 sequences, 46% seen once. The sequenced material came from peripheral blood or thyroid tissue (not recorded which). These TCRs come from an adult woman with Graves' disease, either hyperthyroidism or ophthalmopathy (not recorded which).

This clonotype showed up many times. The J gene is TRBJ1-6, the V gene TRBV7-3; D is unclear. The V gene lost 5 bases and the J gene lost 6 bases, with 8 bases spanning the gap. The germline CDR1 and CDR2 sequences are SGHTA and FQGTGA. The CDR3 is made up of 13 amino acids. This chain's CDR3 is CASSTTLNSPLHF. In nucleotides, the CDR3 is TGTGCCAGCAGCACTACGCTTAATTCACCCCTCCACTTT.

This clonotype was picked up one time. This chain uses TRBV20-1 with TRBJ1-1; 8 bases agree with TRBD1. The length of the CDR3 is 14 residues. Trimming at V came to 3 bases and at J to 4 bases, leaving 7 bases not matched to a gene. Looked up from germline, CDR1 is DFQATT and CDR2 is SNEGSKA (reference sequence). In nucleotides, the CDR3 is TGCAGTGCTAGGAGGGGACAGGAGTTCACTGAAGCTTTCTTT. Its translation: CSARRGQEFTEAFF.

In this sample, this clonotype turned up many times. This chain joins TRBV12-3 or TRBV12-4 and TRBJ1-2; 7 nucleotides line up with TRBD1. V dropped 6 bases and J dropped 4; count of bases not matched to a gene: 8. This CDR3 is 14 amino acids long. The CDR3 DNA sequence: TGTGCCAGCAGCCGGAGGGCAGGGGGCTATGGCTACACCTTC. It yields the protein CASSRRAGGYGYTF.

At least ten counts were recorded for this clonotype. V gene TRBV2 combines with J gene TRBJ1-4; D is ambiguous. Germline V lookup: CDR1 SNHLY, CDR2 FYNNEI. V was shortened by 7 bases and J by 5 bases, with 17 bases between the two germline ends. The CDR3 is made up of 15 amino acids. The CDR3 coding sequence is TGTGCCAGCAACTTCCCGGGAATAACAAATGAAAAACTGTTTTTT. Its translation is CASNFPGITNEKLFF.

Of note for this clonotype: The junction differs from germline at one of its ends, possibly a read error. The chain joins TRBV7-2 to TRBJ1-1, with 7 bases fitting TRBD1. The CDR3 is made up of 13 amino acids. The germline CDR1 and CDR2 sequences are SGHTA and FQGNSA. CDR3 DNA sequence: TGTGCCAGCAGCGTAACAGGGGACACTGGAGCTTTCTTT. Translated: CASSVTGDTGAFF.

The chain joins TRBV6-1 to TRBJ2-3, with TRBD1 matching 9 bases. CDR1 MNHNS and CDR2 SASEGT come from the germline V gene. There are 15 residues in the CDR3. The V and J ends lost 8 bases and 4 bases, in that order; junction bases with no gene match: 10. CDR3 sequence: CASVRDRGASDTQYF. DNA of the CDR3: TGTGCCAGCGTCCGCGACAGGGGGGCATCAGATACGCAGTATTTT.

A word on this clonotype: A much larger clone lies a single base off, so this may be a read error. The chain links TRBV7-9 to TRBJ1-2; the D is unclear. CDR3 length: 13 amino acids. Germline CDR1 SEHNR, CDR2 FQNEAQ (reference sequence). V was shortened by 5 bases and J by 5 bases, with 12 bases between the two germline ends. The CDR3 sequence: CASSPAPDYGYTF. For the CDR3, the DNA is TGTGCCAGCAGCCCAGCCCCGGATTATGGCTACACCTTC. The full variable domain, its missing parts supplied by reference TRBV7-9 and TRBJ1-2, is DTGVSQNPRHKITKRGQNVTFRCDPISEHNRLYWYRQTLGQGPEFLTYFQNEAQLEKSRLLSDRFSAERPKGSFSTLEIQRTEQGDSAMYLCASSPAPDYGYTFGSGTRLTVV.

This clonotype was found once. The CDR3 DNA is TGCGCCAGCAGTGAGTCAGACACGGCTAATCAGCCCCAGCATTTT. Residues: CASSESDTANQPQHF. The chain couples TRBV10-2 to TRBJ1-5; D not certain. CDR1 WSHSY and CDR2 SAAADI come from the germline V gene. This CDR3 comprises 15 residues. V was clipped by 0 bases and J by 4 bases, with 10 bases between them.

The DNA for the CDR3 is TGCAGCGTTTGGGGAGCTGGGGCCAACGTCCTGACTTTC. Translated, it gives CSVWGAGANVLTF. This chain links TRBV29-1 with TRBJ2-6, with D maybe TRBD2 (5 bases). CDR3 length: 13 residues. Germline CDR1 reads SQVTM; CDR2 reads ANQGSEA. V dropped 5 bases and J dropped 2 bases, with 7 bases sitting between them.

This clonotype appeared a few times. The chain's CDR3 is CASSQGTGVNSPLHF. CDR3 DNA: TGTGCCAGCAGCCAAGGCACAGGTGTTAATTCACCCCTCCACTTT. The chain recombines TRBV3-1 with TRBJ1-6; weak D call: TRBD1 (5 bases). CDR3 length: 15 amino acids. The germline V and J ends were trimmed by 1 base and 6 bases, with 10 bases remaining between them. Germline CDR1 reads LGHDT; CDR2 reads YNNKEL (reference sequence). The complete variable domain, with remaining parts taken from reference TRBV3-1 and TRBJ1-6, reads DTAVSQTPKYLVTQMGNDKSIKCEQNLGHDTMYWYKQDSKKFLKIMFSYNNKELIINETVPNRFSPKSPDKAHLNLHINSLELGDSAVYFCASSQGTGVNSPLHFGNGTRLTVT.

This clonotype was seen at least ten times. V is TRBV24-1 and J is TRBJ1-2; 9 bases match TRBD1. The CDR3 runs 14 residues. CDR1 is KGHDR, CDR2 SFDVKD, per germline. With 4 bases clipped from V and 6 bases from J, the junction kept 5 bases outside the gene matches. The CDR3 coding sequence is TGTGCCACCAGTGACCCCGGACAGGGGCATGGCTACACCTTC. It encodes CATSDPGQGHGYTF.

The sample holds many counts of this clonotype. The J gene is TRBJ2-2, the V gene TRBV20-1; 11 bases fit TRBD2. V lost 3 bases, J lost 4 bases, and 7 bases stayed unmatched. The CDR3 runs to 16 residues. Per the germline V gene, CDR1 is DFQATT and CDR2 is SNEGSKA (reference sequence). The CDR3 loop is CSARDLAGGRTGELFF. CDR3 in DNA: TGCAGTGCTAGGGATCTAGCGGGAGGCCGCACCGGGGAGCTGTTTTTT.

This clonotype was detected only a few times. The CDR3 DNA reads TGCGCCAGCAGTGATTTGAGGAGTTCACCCCTCCACTTT. The encoded protein is CASSDLRSSPLHF. This chain links TRBV10-1 with TRBJ1-6; no definite D call. CDR3 length equals 13 residues. Germline CDR1 WNHNN, CDR2 SYGVQD (reference sequence). The ends were cut back, 3 bases at V and 9 bases at J, with 9 bases in the middle.

This chain links TRBV29-1 with TRBJ1-3; 7 bases line up with TRBD1. Losses at the gene ends were 8 bases for V and 4 bases for J; bases not matched to a gene: 14. The CDR3 spans 15 residues. Per the germline V gene, CDR1 is SQVTM and CDR2 is ANQGSEA. The CDR3 bases are TGCAGCTCACCCGGGACAGATTCCTGGGGAAACACCATATATTTT. This translates into CSSPGTDSWGNTIYF.

This clonotype was seen at least ten times. V is TRBV7-2 and J is TRBJ1-4; D is undetermined. V lost 2 bases to trimming and J lost 1 base, with 8 bases between them. The CDR3 is 15 residues long. CDR1 is SGHTA, CDR2 FQGNSA, per germline. The CDR3 nucleotides read TGTGCCAGCAGCTTATTTGGGGAAACTAATGAAAAACTGTTTTTT. This codes for CASSLFGETNEKLFF.

The sample holds a few counts of this clonotype. The chain recombines TRBV19 with TRBJ1-2, with D hard to call. Looked up from germline, CDR1 is LNHDA and CDR2 is SQIVND (reference sequence). V dropped 10 bases and J dropped 9 bases, with 24 bases sitting between them. The CDR3 is 14 residues long. CDR3: CATSDRTSYGSYTF. The CDR3 DNA follows: TGTGCCACCAGTGACCGTACCAGTTACGGAAGCTACACCTTC.

This rearrangement joins TRBV20-1 to TRBJ2-7; 9 bases align to TRBD2. The V segment lost 0 bases and the J segment 2 bases; nucleotides outside the gene matches: 2. The CDR3 length is 14 residues. The germline gives CDR1 DFQATT, CDR2 SNEGSKA (reference sequence). The CDR3 here is CSAREGLATYEQYF. CDR3 DNA sequence: TGCAGTGCTAGAGAGGGACTAGCTACCTACGAGCAGTACTTC.

The CDR3 here is CASSIEANRGPQHF. CDR3 nucleotides: TGTGCCAGTAGTATAGAAGCGAATAGGGGGCCCCAGCATTTT. The chain combines TRBV19 with TRBJ1-5, with D tentatively TRBD1 (5 bases). V dropped 0 bases and J dropped 9 bases, with 12 bases sitting between them. The CDR3 is made up of 14 amino acids. Germline lookup yields CDR1 LNHDA and CDR2 SQIVND (reference sequence).

This clonotype was recorded at least ten times. J is TRBJ1-2 and V is TRBV7-2; unclear D gene. The V gene's germline CDR1 is SGHTA and CDR2 FQGNSA. V dropped 5 bases and J dropped 8 bases, with 18 bases sitting between them. The CDR3 is 14 amino acids. CDR3 sequence (DNA): TGTGCCAGCAGCCAACACGGCCCCTATCGGGGCTACACCTTC. This codes for CASSQHGPYRGYTF.

The rearrangement joins TRBV29-1 to TRBJ1-1; 10 positions match TRBD1. The V segment lost 7 bases and the J segment 6 bases; nucleotides outside the gene matches: 5. The CDR3 extends over 12 amino acids. CDR1 and CDR2 from the germline V gene are SQVTM and ANQGSEA. The CDR3 sequence is CSARQGAAEAFF. The CDR3 nucleotides are TGCAGCGCCCGACAGGGGGCCGCTGAAGCTTTCTTT.

The chain joins TRBV5-5 to TRBJ2-5, with D tentatively TRBD2 (6 bases). In germline, CDR1 is SGHKS, CDR2 YYEKEE (reference sequence). The V and J ends lost 4 bases and 2 bases respectively, with 15 bases between them. CDR3 length: 15 residues. The CDR3 loop is CASSVRDLIQETQYF. The CDR3 DNA reads TGTGCCAGCAGCGTAAGGGACTTGATACAAGAGACCCAGTACTTC. Together with reference TRBV5-5 and TRBJ2-5, the CDR3 gives the full variable domain: DAGVTQSPTHLIKTRGQQVTLRCSPISGHKSVSWYQQVLGQGPQFIFQYYEKEERGRGNFPDRFSARQFPNYSSELNVNALLLGDSALYLCASSVRDLIQETQYFGPGTRLLVL.

The V and J genes are TRBV7-2 and TRBJ2-3, with a tentative D call TRBD1 (6 bases). The CDR3 runs 13 residues. Germline V gene data show CDR1 as SGHTA and CDR2 as FQGNSA. V was shortened by 1 base and J by 5 bases, with 7 bases between the two germline ends. The CDR3 DNA is TGTGCCAGCAGCTTAGTCAGGGGAGATACGCAGTATTTT. It encodes CASSLVRGDTQYF.

This chain uses TRBV10-3 with TRBJ2-7, with 8 nucleotides matching TRBD1. The V gene end was trimmed by 3 bases and the J gene end by 0 bases; junction bases not matched to a gene: 1. Germline CDR1 and CDR2: ENHRY and SYGVKD. This CDR3 contains 14 residues. CDR3 bases: TGTGCCATCAGTGACACAGGGGGCTCCTACGAGCAGTACTTC. Translated: CAISDTGGSYEQYF.

The CDR3 loop reads CATSDLDGLESQYF. The CDR3 coding sequence is TGTGCCACCAGTGATTTGGACGGCCTAGAATCGCAGTATTTT. The chain employs TRBV24-1 and TRBJ2-3; D is unresolved. CDR1 KGHDR and CDR2 SFDVKD come from the germline V gene. The germline V and J ends were trimmed by 0 bases and 10 bases, with 13 bases remaining between them. This CDR3 contains 14 residues.

The chain carries TRBV11-2 and TRBJ2-7; a weak D match, TRBD2 (7 bases). The germline V gene has CDR1 SGHAT and CDR2 FQNNGV. CDR3 size: 14 residues. The V end lost 4 bases, the J end lost 4 bases, and 14 bases lay between the germline ends. The CDR3 is CASSSGGLAYEQYF. CDR3 nucleotide sequence: TGTGCCAGCAGCTCCGGGGGGCTAGCGTACGAGCAGTACTTC. Together with reference TRBV11-2 and TRBJ2-7, the CDR3 gives the full variable domain: EAGVAQSPRYKIIEKRQSVAFWCNPISGHATLYWYQQILGQGPKLLIQFQNNGVVDDSQLPKDRFSAERLKGVDSTLKIQPAKLEDSAVYLCASSSGGLAYEQYFGPGTRLTVT.

This clonotype was observed a single time. Given a much more abundant clone one base away, this may be a read error. The chain employs TRBV3-1 and TRBJ1-2; no firm D call. The V end was cut by 1 base, the J end by 3 bases, with 15 bases between. Germline V CDR1 and CDR2: LGHDT, YNNKEL (reference sequence). The CDR3 length is 16 residues. In DNA, the CDR3 is TGTGCCAGCAGCCAAGGGGGAGGCCACCAATACTATGGCTACACCTTC. Translation: CASSQGGGHQYYGYTF.